Shown below are 27 T cell receptor beta chains from a single sample sequenced in a study of T cell responses to AZD1222 COVID-19 vaccine. Sequencing was performed with immunoSEQ multiplex PCR; in TCRdb, only in-frame clones are kept and a portion is missing. The sample has roughly 150,000 clones, 70% to 90% seen once. Here the sequenced sample was peripheral blood, taken 28 days after the second AZD1222 dose. These receptors were obtained from an adult who received the AZD1222 COVID-19 vaccine.

The chain links TRBV3-1 (or the pseudogene TRBV3-2) to TRBJ2-3; no clear D. With 1 base removed from V and 5 bases from J, the gap between germline ends came to 7 bases. Germline loops: CDR1 LGHDT, CDR2 YNNKEL (reference sequence). The CDR3 runs to 13 residues. The CDR3 DNA sequence: TGTGCCAGCAGCCAAGCCCCCCAAGATACGCAGTATTTT. This translates into CASSQAPQDTQYF.

This chain uses TRBV5-1 with TRBJ2-2; D is undetermined. Trimming pared 7 bases from V and 0 bases from J, leaving 13 bases between. The CDR3 loop spans 15 amino acids. Germline V gives CDR1 SGHRS, CDR2 YFSETQ. DNA for the CDR3: TGCGCCAGCCGCCTGACTCAAACGAACACCGGGGAGCTGTTTTTT. This codes for CASRLTQTNTGELFF.

This chain uses TRBV30 with TRBJ2-7; the match to TRBD2 covers 8 bases. CDR1 and CDR2 (germline): GTSNPN, SVGIG (reference sequence). V gave up 0 bases and J gave up 6 bases; unmatched junction bases: 7. The CDR3 has 14 amino acids. The CDR3 is CAWSVGGGFREQYF. The CDR3 DNA sequence: TGTGCCTGGAGTGTAGGCGGGGGGTTCCGCGAGCAGTACTTC. Variable domain in full (rest from reference TRBV30 and TRBJ2-7): SQTIHQWPATLVQPVGSPLSLECTVEGTSNPNLYWYRQAAGRGLQLLFYSVGIGQISSEVPQNLSASRPQDRQFILSSKKLLLSDSGFYLCAWSVGGGFREQYFGPGTRLTVT.

V and J are TRBV5-1 and TRBJ2-1, with unresolved D. With 7 bases removed from V and 7 bases from J, the gap between germline ends came to 15 bases. This CDR3 comprises 13 residues. The germline V gene encodes CDR1 SGHRS and CDR2 YFSETQ. The CDR3 nucleotides read TGCGCCAGCCAGACCATATCCCGTAATGAGCAGTTCTTC. This codes for CASQTISRNEQFF.

CDR3 nucleotides: TGTGCCAGCAGCTCGTCCCCCGGGGGGCCCAAAAACATTCAGTACTTC. Its protein is CASSSSPGGPKNIQYF. The V and J genes are TRBV7-2 and TRBJ2-4; a weak D match, TRBD2 (7 bases). V lost 4 bases to trimming and J lost 2 bases, with 15 bases between them. CDR1 is SGHTA, CDR2 FQGNSA, per germline. The CDR3 extends over 16 amino acids. The full variable domain, with the rest looked up from reference TRBV7-2 and TRBJ2-4, is GAGVSQSPSNKVTEKGKDVELRCDPISGHTALYWYRQSLGQGLEFLIYFQGNSAPDKSGLPSDRFSAERTGGSVSTLTIQRTQQEDSAVYLCASSSSPGGPKNIQYFGAGTRLSVL.

This chain links TRBV7-8 with TRBJ2-2; possibly TRBD2 for D (5 bases). V shed 1 base and J shed 4 bases, with 10 bases lying between them. The CDR3 runs 15 residues. From germline, CDR1 is SGHVS and CDR2 FQNEAQ. In DNA form, the CDR3 reads TGTGCCAGCAGCTTAGATCTAGCTTCCACCGGGGAGCTGTTTTTT. This translates into CASSLDLASTGELFF.

V is TRBV2 and J is TRBJ2-5; perhaps D is TRBD1 or TRBD2 (6 bases each). The CDR3 is 14 amino acids. CDR1 is SNHLY and CDR2 is FYNNEI in the germline V gene. Trimming removed 0 bases at V and 5 bases at J, with 10 bases between. CDR3 protein: CASSEARGGETQYF. The CDR3 DNA reads as TGTGCCAGCAGTGAAGCCCGAGGGGGGGAGACCCAGTACTTC.

CDR3 nucleotide sequence: TGTGCCAGCAGCTTAGACCGTACAGGGTTGGGCTACACCTTC. It yields the protein CASSLDRTGLGYTF. The rearrangement joins TRBV7-2 to TRBJ1-2, with a tentative D call TRBD1 (6 bases). This CDR3 is built from 14 residues. V dropped 1 base and J dropped 8 bases, with 14 bases sitting between them. Looked up from germline, CDR1 is SGHTA and CDR2 is FQGNSA.

V and J are TRBV4-1 and TRBJ1-4; D remains ambiguous. This CDR3 region has 12 residues. The V end lost 1 base, the J end lost 8 bases, and 5 bases lay between the germline ends. The germline V gene has CDR1 MGHRA and CDR2 YSYEKL. CDR3 nucleotides: TGCGCCAGCAGCCAAGCTTCCGAAAAACTGTTTTTT. Translated: CASSQASEKLFF.

This chain joins TRBV2 and TRBJ2-3, with 12 bases fitting TRBD2. V was clipped by 8 bases and J by 4 bases; unmatched bases: 4. Germline V lookup: CDR1 SNHLY, CDR2 FYNNEI. The CDR3 loop spans 14 amino acids. The CDR3 DNA reads TGTGCCAGCGGACTAGCGGGGTATTCAGATACGCAGTATTTT. This translates into CASGLAGYSDTQYF.

This sequence joins TRBV2 and TRBJ1-5; no definite D call. Germline V lookup: CDR1 SNHLY, CDR2 FYNNEI. V was clipped by 3 bases and J by 4 bases, with 7 bases between them. CDR3 size: 13 residues. Written as DNA, the CDR3 is TGTGCCAGCAGTGAGTACGAGAATCAGCCCCAGCATTTT. Protein sequence: CASSEYENQPQHF.

The CDR3 sequence: CASSLVDRGRATIYF. The DNA for the CDR3 is TGTGCCAGCAGCTTGGTCGACAGGGGGCGGGCCACCATATATTTT. V and J are TRBV5-6 and TRBJ1-3, with 10 bases lining up with TRBD1. The CDR3 has 15 amino acids. Germline V gives CDR1 SGHDT, CDR2 YYEEEE. The V gene end was trimmed by 0 bases and the J gene end by 9 bases; junction bases not matched to a gene: 6.

The rearrangement uses TRBV19 and TRBJ1-1; weak D call: TRBD1 (5 bases). The CDR3 runs to 12 residues. Trimming removed 7 bases at V and 1 base at J, with 7 bases between. Germline assignment: CDR1 LNHDA and CDR2 SQIVND (reference sequence). The DNA of the CDR3 is TGTGCCAGTACTCAGGGGAACACTGAAGCTTTCTTT. Its translation is CASTQGNTEAFF.

This chain uses TRBV12-3 or TRBV12-4 with TRBJ1-3; D may be TRBD1 (6 bases). The CDR3 covers 13 residues. Between the trimmed V and J ends, which lost 5 bases and 16 bases, there was a span of 21 bases. The DNA of the CDR3 is TGTGCCAGCAGTCCCAGTTCGGGGGCCGATTTCTATTTT. Residues: CASSPSSGADFYF.

This clone turned up a few times. The J gene is TRBJ1-6, the V gene TRBV4-1; D possibly corresponds to TRBD1 (5 bases). The V gene lost 5 bases and the J gene lost 10 bases, with 15 bases spanning the gap. CDR3 length equals 14 residues. Germline V lookup: CDR1 MGHRA, CDR2 YSYEKL. CDR3 DNA sequence: TGCGCCAGCAGCGCTCAGGGTTTCTACTCACCCCTCCACTTT. Translated: CASSAQGFYSPLHF.

The chain carries TRBV11-2 and TRBJ2-1, with D perhaps TRBD1 (6 bases). The V end lost 2 bases, the J end lost 7 bases, and 15 bases lay between the germline ends. CDR1 is SGHAT, CDR2 FQNNGV, per germline. The CDR3 runs to 15 residues. The CDR3 DNA sequence: TGTGCCAGCAGCTTAAACAGGGTGGTTGGTAATGAGCAGTTCTTC. Translated, it gives CASSLNRVVGNEQFF.

This chain joins TRBV5-6 and TRBJ1-2, with D unresolved. The CDR3 contains 11 residues. The V gene lost 7 bases and the J gene lost 7 bases, with 11 bases spanning the gap. Germline loops: CDR1 SGHDT, CDR2 YYEEEE. DNA of the CDR3: TGTGCCAGCTGGGGTTTTTCTGGCTACACCTTC. Its translation: CASWGFSGYTF.

The V gene is TRBV18, the J gene TRBJ1-2; 8 positions match TRBD1. Germline CDR1 KGHSH, CDR2 LQKENI. The CDR3 totals 12 residues. J gave up 6 bases and V 3 bases, and 0 bases lay outside the gene matches. The CDR3 sequence: CASSPDRDGYTF. As DNA, the CDR3 is TGTGCCAGCTCACCGGACAGGGATGGCTACACCTTC.

This clone occurred a few times. This chain connects TRBV7-9 to TRBJ1-2; 8 nucleotides agree with TRBD1. V lost 4 bases, J lost 7 bases, and 11 bases stayed unmatched. The CDR3 contains 15 residues. From germline, CDR1 is SEHNR and CDR2 FQNEAQ (reference sequence). The CDR3 DNA follows: TGTGCCAGCAGCTGGGGACAGGTCGACTACGGTGGCTACACCTTC. Its translation: CASSWGQVDYGGYTF.

The chain carries TRBV7-6 and TRBJ2-3; TRBD2 matches 10 bases. The CDR3 runs 16 residues. Losses at the gene ends were 5 bases for V and 2 bases for J; bases not matched to a gene: 7. Germline V gives CDR1 SGHVS, CDR2 FNYEAQ. Here the CDR3 reads CASSQLSGGVTDTQYF. The DNA for the CDR3 is TGTGCCAGCAGCCAGCTCAGCGGGGGGGTCACAGATACGCAGTATTTT.

The rearrangement joins TRBV2 to TRBJ2-7; D is unclear. V was pared by 3 bases and J by 6 bases, with 9 bases between. The CDR3 is 12 residues long. The germline gives CDR1 SNHLY, CDR2 FYNNEI. The CDR3 region is CASSDDLPEQYF. In DNA, the CDR3 is TGTGCCAGCAGTGATGACTTGCCCGAGCAGTACTTC.

CDR3 loop: CASSQGRQVNNEQFF. CDR3 nucleotide sequence: TGTGCCAGCAGCCAAGGTCGACAGGTGAACAATGAGCAGTTCTTC. The chain couples TRBV3-1 (or the pseudogene TRBV3-2) to TRBJ2-1; D is possibly TRBD1 (6 bases). The CDR3 covers 15 residues. Trimming removed 1 base from V and 5 bases from J, with 12 bases in between. The germline V gene encodes CDR1 LGHDT and CDR2 YNNKEL (reference sequence).

This chain connects TRBV7-2 to TRBJ2-7; 10 nucleotides match TRBD2. The CDR3 consists of 16 residues. Germline V CDR1 and CDR2: SGHTA, FQGNSA. Trimming removed 5 bases from V and 6 bases from J; junction bases left unmatched: 13. CDR3 amino acids: CASSPLEPSGGFEQYF. The CDR3 nucleotides read TGTGCCAGCAGCCCCCTCGAGCCTAGCGGGGGTTTCGAGCAGTACTTC.

This clone was recorded once. The chain has TRBV7-2 and TRBJ2-1; D remains unclear. Germline-derived CDR1 and CDR2 are SGHTA and FQGNSA. V was cut by 5 bases and J by 8 bases, with 10 bases left in between. The CDR3 has 12 amino acids. CDR3 DNA: TGTGCCAGCAGCCTTCTTACATATGAGCAGTTCTTC. Amino acid sequence: CASSLLTYEQFF.

This clone was detected only once. The chain employs TRBV10-3 and TRBJ2-7, with 15 positions matching TRBD2. This CDR3 region has 14 residues. V trimming: 4 bases; J trimming: 12 bases; junction bases outside the gene matches: 7. Germline V gene lookup returns CDR1 ENHRY and CDR2 SYGVKD. In DNA, the CDR3 is TGTGCCATCAGTGGGACTAGCGGGGGGGATTCGATGTACTTC. Residues: CAISGTSGGDSMYF.

This clone came up a few times. The V and J genes are TRBV7-9 and TRBJ2-5; 7 bases agree with TRBD1. Germline V gene sequence: CDR1 SEHNR, CDR2 FQNEAQ (reference sequence). CDR3 length: 14 amino acids. J gave up 1 base and V 4 bases, and 3 bases lay outside the gene matches. The CDR3 bases are TGTGCCAGCAGCTCCTACAGGGGCCAAGAGACCCAGTACTTC. Translating it yields CASSSYRGQETQYF.

The V call is TRBV12-3 or TRBV12-4, the J call TRBJ2-7; D is ambiguous. CDR3 length equals 12 residues. Trimming cost V 4 bases and J 7 bases, with 11 bases left between them. The CDR3 DNA reads TGTGCCAGCAGTTCTTCCGGGCCAGAGCAGTACTTC. Translation gives CASSSSGPEQYF.